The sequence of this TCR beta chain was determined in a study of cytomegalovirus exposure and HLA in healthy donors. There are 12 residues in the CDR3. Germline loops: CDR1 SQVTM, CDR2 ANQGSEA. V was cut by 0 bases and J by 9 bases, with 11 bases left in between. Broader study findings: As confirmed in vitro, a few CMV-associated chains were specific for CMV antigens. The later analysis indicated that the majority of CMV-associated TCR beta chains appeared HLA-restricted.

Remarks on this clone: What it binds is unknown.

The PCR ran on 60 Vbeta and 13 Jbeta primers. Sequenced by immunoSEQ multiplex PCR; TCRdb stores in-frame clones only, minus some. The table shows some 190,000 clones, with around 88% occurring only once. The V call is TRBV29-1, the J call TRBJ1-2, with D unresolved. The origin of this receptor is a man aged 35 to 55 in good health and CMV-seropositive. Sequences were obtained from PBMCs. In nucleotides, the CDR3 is TGCAGCGTTGAAGAACAGCCATCTAGCTACACCTTC. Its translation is CSVEEQPSSYTF.